This passage covers 18 T cell receptor beta chains from one sample sequenced in a study of response to subunit inactivated influenza vaccine. TCRdb redid the calling of the RT-PCR reads with MiXCR, one entry per CDR3 protein. This sample has about 570,000 distinct CDR3 sequences; about 11% occur once, and the top ten carry around 10%. In addition, the sample was reused for a study of T cells expressing NK-cell markers. That source reports: With UMIs, 5'RACE template switching was used to make TCR beta cDNA.

The sequenced sample was PBMCs from blood, obtained on the day of vaccination. The receptors here all came from a man over 45 who received an inactivated influenza vaccine.

This clonotype was recorded a few times. The rearrangement links TRBV6-2 or TRBV6-3 to TRBJ1-1, with D perhaps TRBD1 (5 bases). The CDR3 has 13 residues. CDR1 and CDR2 (germline): MNHEY, SVGEGT. V gave up 8 bases and J gave up 5 bases, with 15 bases separating them. CDR3 in amino acids: CASSNAGQTEAFF. In DNA form, the CDR3 reads TGTGCCAGCTCGAACGCGGGGCAAACTGAAGCTTTCTTT.

This clonotype was observed a handful of times. V gene TRBV12-3 or TRBV12-4 combines with J gene TRBJ2-3, with 7 bases aligning to TRBD1. This CDR3 region has 17 residues. With 6 bases clipped from V and 1 base from J, the junction kept 13 bases outside the gene matches. The CDR3 DNA reads as TGTGCCAGCAGCCCCGAGGACAGGCGCTTTGGCACAGATACGCAGTATTTT. Translated, it gives CASSPEDRRFGTDTQYF.

This clonotype was seen repeatedly, ten times or more. The V and J genes are TRBV12-3 or TRBV12-4 and TRBJ1-3; D gene unclear. Trimming cost V 5 bases and J 4 bases, with 6 bases left between them. This CDR3 has 12 residues. Here the CDR3 reads CASSTQGNTIYF. As DNA, the CDR3 is TGTGCCAGCAGTACACAGGGAAACACCATATATTTT.

J is TRBJ2-5 and V is TRBV6-5; maybe TRBD1 (5 bases). The CDR3 is 16 residues long. The V and J ends lost 0 bases and 2 bases respectively, with 13 bases between them. Germline CDR1 MNHEY, CDR2 SVGAGI. The CDR3 sequence is CASSYSGRALQETQYF. The CDR3 DNA sequence: TGTGCCAGCAGTTACTCCGGCAGGGCCCTACAAGAGACCCAGTACTTC.

V and J are TRBV5-1 and TRBJ1-3; unclear D gene. V was shortened by 1 base and J by 3 bases, with 11 bases between the two germline ends. This CDR3 region has 15 residues. Germline V gives CDR1 SGHRS, CDR2 YFSETQ. The CDR3 nucleotides are TGCGCCAGCAGCTTGAGCCAGGCGGGTGGAAACACCATATATTTT. This sequence encodes CASSLSQAGGNTIYF.

This clonotype was found a few times. The chain carries TRBV3-1 and TRBJ2-7; D is possibly TRBD2 (5 bases). CDR3 size: 14 residues. Per germline, CDR1 LGHDT and CDR2 YNNKEL (reference sequence). The V end lost 2 bases, the J end lost 0 bases, and 8 bases lay between the germline ends. The CDR3 sequence is CASSQFGVSYEQYF. CDR3 nucleotides: TGTGCCAGCAGCCAATTCGGGGTCTCCTACGAGCAGTACTTC.

This clonotype has only a few counts. This chain joins TRBV25-1 and TRBJ2-7, with D maybe TRBD1 (7 bases). The V end lost 8 bases, the J end lost 9 bases, and 20 bases lay between the germline ends. The CDR3 is 13 amino acids. The germline V gene has CDR1 MGHDK and CDR2 SYGVNS. The CDR3 DNA follows: TGTGCCAGCTCTGGAGGGCAGGGGGTGCCGCAGTACTTC. This encodes CASSGGQGVPQYF.

The gene calls are TRBV29-1 and TRBJ2-3; D remains ambiguous. The CDR3 contains 12 residues. V lost 4 bases to trimming and J lost 2 bases, with 7 bases between them. Germline V CDR1 and CDR2: SQVTM, ANQGSEA. The CDR3 spells CSVGSTTDTQYF. In nucleotides, the CDR3 is TGCAGCGTTGGTAGCACCACAGATACGCAGTATTTT.

This clonotype was found a few times. This chain's CDR3 is CASSQDGLAGGPRQETQYF. In DNA, the CDR3 is TGTGCCAGCAGCCAAGATGGCCTAGCGGGGGGGCCTAGGCAAGAGACCCAGTACTTC. The chain uses TRBV4-2 and TRBJ2-5; 12 nucleotides match TRBD2. CDR3 length equals 19 residues. Germline V lookup: CDR1 LGHNA, CDR2 YNFKEQ. The trim removed 0 bases at V and 2 bases at J, leaving 10 bases unmatched.

Ten or more counts support this clonotype. The chain combines TRBV4-2 with TRBJ1-6; 9 nucleotides agree with TRBD1. J gave up 9 bases and V 4 bases, and 10 bases lay outside the gene matches. CDR1 LGHNA and CDR2 YNFKEQ come from the germline V gene. This CDR3 region has 16 residues. The CDR3 DNA sequence: TGTGCCAGCAGCCCAAGTGCACAGGGGGCAGTTTCACCCCTCCACTTT. Its translation is CASSPSAQGAVSPLHF.

This clonotype was counted a few times. The J gene is TRBJ2-7, the V gene TRBV2, with 9 bases matching TRBD1. This CDR3 contains 14 residues. Germline V lookup: CDR1 SNHLY, CDR2 FYNNEI. Trimming cost V 5 bases and J 7 bases; bases outside gene matches: 9. The CDR3 DNA reads TGTGCCAGCAGTCCGGGACAGGGACTCCTTGAGCAGTACTTC. Protein sequence: CASSPGQGLLEQYF. The variable domain in full, completed from reference TRBV2 and TRBJ2-7, reads EPEVTQTPSHQVTQMGQEVILRCVPISNHLYFYWYRQILGQKVEFLVSFYNNEISEKSEIFDDQFSVERPDGSNFTLKIRSTKLEDSAMYFCASSPGQGLLEQYFGPGTRLTVT.

This clonotype has only a few counts. CDR3 bases: TGTGCCAGCAGCTTGGACGCGACACGCGCGAACACCGGGGAGCTGTTTTTT. As protein: CASSLDATRANTGELFF. The chain recombines TRBV11-2 with TRBJ2-2; D gene uncertain. CDR1 SGHAT and CDR2 FQNNGV come from the germline V gene. V was shortened by 3 bases and J by 0 bases, with 14 bases between the two germline ends. CDR3 length: 17 residues. Full variable domain (rest looked up from reference TRBV11-2 and TRBJ2-2): EAGVAQSPRYKIIEKRQSVAFWCNPISGHATLYWYQQILGQGPKLLIQFQNNGVVDDSQLPKDRFSAERLKGVDSTLKIQPAKLEDSAVYLCASSLDATRANTGELFFGEGSRLTVL.

The V and J genes are TRBV28 and TRBJ2-2; D is unclear. The germline V and J ends were trimmed by 2 bases and 0 bases, with 25 bases remaining between them. The CDR3 runs to 21 residues. Germline lookup yields CDR1 MDHEN and CDR2 SYDVKM. CDR3 residues: CASSLGSSLFSERPNTGELFF. The CDR3 nucleotides are TGTGCCAGCAGTTTAGGTTCTTCCCTGTTTAGTGAGCGTCCGAACACCGGGGAGCTGTTTTTT.

A few counts support this clonotype. J is TRBJ2-7 and V is TRBV2, with 14 nucleotides matching TRBD2. V gave up 2 bases and J gave up 0 bases; unmatched junction bases: 6. Per germline, CDR1 SNHLY and CDR2 FYNNEI. The CDR3 is made up of 18 amino acids. The CDR3 is CASSEIRTSGGSSYEQYF. CDR3 DNA sequence: TGTGCCAGCAGTGAAATCCGGACTAGCGGGGGGAGCTCCTACGAGCAGTACTTC.

The rearrangement joins TRBV6-1 to TRBJ2-7; perhaps TRBD2 as D (5 bases). CDR3 size: 14 residues. CDR1 is MNHNS, CDR2 SASEGT, per germline. Trimming took 8 bases from V and 4 from J, leaving 18 bases between them. As DNA, the CDR3 is TGTGCCAGCCTGAGAGCGGCCCCTCCGTACGAGCAGTACTTC. As protein: CASLRAAPPYEQYF.

This clonotype was detected a few times. The chain recombines TRBV7-6 with TRBJ1-5; maybe TRBD1 (5 bases). CDR3 length: 16 amino acids. V lost 6 bases to trimming and J lost 0 bases, with 15 bases between them. Per germline, CDR1 SGHVS and CDR2 FNYEAQ. Written as DNA, the CDR3 is TGTGCCAGCAGGGCCCCGGGGGGAAGTAGCAATCAGCCCCAGCATTTT. It is translated as CASRAPGGSSNQPQHF. Drawing the rest from reference TRBV7-6 and TRBJ1-5, the complete variable domain is GAGVSQSPRYKVTKRGQDVALRCDPISGHVSLYWYRQALGQGPEFLTYFNYEAQQDKSGLPNDRFSAERPEGSISTLTIQRTEQRDSAMYRCASRAPGGSSNQPQHFGDGTRLSIL.

This clonotype was seen only a few times. This sequence joins TRBV15 and TRBJ2-7; 10 bases fit TRBD2. After removal of 1 base from V and 5 bases from J, the junction contained 8 bases not matched to a gene. CDR1 and CDR2 (germline): LNHNV, YYDKDF (reference sequence). This CDR3 spans 16 amino acids. The CDR3 region has the DNA TGTGCCACCAGCAGAGTATCGCTAGCGGGGGACCACGAGCAGTACTTC. As protein: CATSRVSLAGDHEQYF.

This clonotype was seen repeatedly, ten times or more. The rearrangement uses TRBV29-1 and TRBJ1-2, with D perhaps TRBD1 (6 bases). Per germline, CDR1 SQVTM and CDR2 ANQGSEA. The V end was cut by 4 bases, the J end by 4 bases, with 16 bases between. This CDR3 comprises 14 residues. CDR3 bases: TGCAGCGTTGCAAAGGACAGCTCCTTCTATGGCTACACCTTC. Translated, it gives CSVAKDSSFYGYTF.